The 18 T cell receptor beta chains in this list originate from one sample, sequenced in a study of shared clonotypes between healthy human individuals. As defined, naive CD8 cells were CD45RO-negative and positively selected for CCR7, with terminally differentiated effector memory CD45RA+ cells excluded. This table comes from immunoSEQ multiplex PCR, and its TCRdb copy is limited to in-frame clones, with some not included. This table has about 800,000 clones, approximately 97% appearing once. Sequenced input: naive CD8+ T cells sorted from blood. The source is a young man in good health.

The gene calls are TRBV4-1 and TRBJ2-2; no clear D. Germline V gene sequence: CDR1 MGHRA, CDR2 YSYEKL. The CDR3 has 18 amino acids. Trimming removed 2 bases at V and 3 bases at J, with 19 bases between. The CDR3 reads CASSQRLPETPDTGELFF. CDR3 DNA: TGCGCCAGCAGCCAACGACTCCCCGAGACGCCGGACACCGGGGAGCTGTTTTTT.

This rearrangement joins TRBV5-4 to TRBJ2-5; 10 nucleotides line up with TRBD2. CDR1 and CDR2 (germline): SGHNT, YYREEE (reference sequence). CDR3 size: 17 residues. V lost 4 bases, J lost 4 bases, and 13 bases stayed unmatched. The CDR3 region is CASSPWFGTSDGETQYF. As DNA, the CDR3 is TGTGCCAGCAGCCCCTGGTTCGGGACTAGCGACGGAGAGACCCAGTACTTC.

The chain recombines TRBV14 with TRBJ2-1; 8 positions match TRBD2. With V trimmed by 1 base and J by 7 bases, 6 bases remained unmatched. The CDR3 is made up of 15 amino acids. Germline CDR1 and CDR2: SGHDN and FVKESK. The CDR3 spells CASSQAAGVFNEQFF. The DNA of the CDR3 is TGTGCCAGCAGCCAAGCAGCGGGAGTGTTTAATGAGCAGTTCTTC.

The chain combines TRBV12-5 with TRBJ2-1, with 13 bases matching TRBD2. The CDR3 has 15 amino acids. In germline, CDR1 is LGHNT, CDR2 FRNRAP. The V segment lost 7 bases and the J segment 7 bases; nucleotides outside the gene matches: 7. CDR3 in amino acids: CASAGTSGIRNEQFF. The CDR3 DNA follows: TGTGCTAGTGCCGGGACTAGCGGGATAAGGAATGAGCAGTTCTTC.

The table lists this clone with a count of one. The rearrangement links TRBV9 to TRBJ2-2; 7 bases fit TRBD1. V lost 3 bases to trimming and J lost 0 bases; unmatched junction nucleotides: 5. The CDR3 has 16 residues. Germline-derived CDR1 and CDR2 are SGDLS and YYNGEE. CDR3 amino acids: CASSDPTGTNTGELFF. For the CDR3, the DNA is TGTGCCAGCAGCGACCCGACAGGGACGAACACCGGGGAGCTGTTTTTT.

The chain employs TRBV29-1 and TRBJ1-5, with 8 bases fitting TRBD1. The germline V gene has CDR1 SQVTM and CDR2 ANQGSEA. CDR3 length: 14 amino acids. The CDR3 protein is CSSDGQGGERPQHF. The CDR3 DNA follows: TGCAGTTCAGACGGACAGGGAGGAGAGAGGCCCCAGCATTTT.

This clone was counted a single time. The CDR3 sequence: CASSLTSGSWGNEQFF. The CDR3 bases are TGTGCCAGCAGCTTAACTAGCGGGAGTTGGGGCAATGAGCAGTTCTTC. The rearrangement links TRBV7-6 to TRBJ2-1; 11 nucleotides align to TRBD2. Trimming cost V 2 bases and J 6 bases; bases outside gene matches: 6. The CDR3 sequence is 16 residues long. Germline CDR1 reads SGHVS; CDR2 reads FNYEAQ.

The gene calls are TRBV7-8 and TRBJ1-4; 10 positions agree with TRBD1. Per the germline V gene, CDR1 is SGHVS and CDR2 is FQNEAQ. V trimming: 7 bases; J trimming: 8 bases; junction bases outside the gene matches: 10. This CDR3 is built from 15 residues. CDR3 sequence (DNA): TGTGCCAGCACCAAAAGACAGGGGGCGGGCGAAAAACTGTTTTTT. Its translation is CASTKRQGAGEKLFF.

The chain employs TRBV19 and TRBJ2-1; TRBD2 matches 9 bases. Germline-derived CDR1 and CDR2 are LNHDA and SQIVND (reference sequence). V trimming: 4 bases; J trimming: 5 bases; junction bases outside the gene matches: 3. This CDR3 comprises 14 residues. DNA for the CDR3: TGTGCCAGTAGTAGCGGGAGGGCCGACAATGAGCAGTTCTTC. It codes for CASSSGRADNEQFF.

J is TRBJ2-7 and V is TRBV5-4, with no clear D. There are 13 residues in the CDR3. Germline V gene sequence: CDR1 SGHNT, CDR2 YYREEE (reference sequence). Trimming pared 4 bases from V and 4 bases from J, leaving 12 bases between. In DNA, the CDR3 is TGTGCCAGCAGCCTCCCAGGAACTTACGAGCAGTACTTC. Its translation: CASSLPGTYEQYF.

CDR3 nucleotide sequence: TGTGCCACCAGCAGAGAGGGACAATTCCAGAGTAATAGCAATCAGCCCCAGCATTTT. Translating gives CATSREGQFQSNSNQPQHF. J is TRBJ1-5 and V is TRBV15, with TRBD1 as a possible D gene (6 bases). Germline assignment: CDR1 LNHNV and CDR2 YYDKDF (reference sequence). Trimming took off 0 bases at V and 0 bases at J, with 18 bases between the two ends. The CDR3 has 19 residues.

This clone is a singleton in its sample. The gene calls are TRBV28 and TRBJ2-7; D is uncertain. There are 12 residues in the CDR3. V lost 5 bases and J 2 bases, leaving 7 bases between the germline ends. Germline assignment: CDR1 MDHEN and CDR2 SYDVKM. CDR3 coding DNA: TGTGCCAGCAGTGATGACACCTACGAGCAGTACTTC. This sequence encodes CASSDDTYEQYF.

The chain carries TRBV30 and TRBJ2-1, with 9 nucleotides matching TRBD1. Germline CDR1 GTSNPN, CDR2 SVGIG (reference sequence). This CDR3 contains 14 residues. The V gene end was trimmed by 1 base and the J gene end by 5 bases; junction bases not matched to a gene: 3. The DNA for the CDR3 is TGTGCCTGGAGTGGGGGACAGGGACACAATGAGCAGTTCTTC. Its protein is CAWSGGQGHNEQFF.

V and J are TRBV6-1 and TRBJ1-3; possible D gene TRBD1, 5 bases. The V gene's germline CDR1 is MNHNS and CDR2 SASEGT. The CDR3 is 14 amino acids. The V end was cut by 2 bases, the J end by 2 bases, with 7 bases between. Here the CDR3 DNA reads TGTGCCAGCAGTGAATGGGGGGCTGGAAACACCATATATTTT. Its translation is CASSEWGAGNTIYF.

This clone came up once. The chain is built from TRBV27 and TRBJ2-1, with D possibly called TRBD1 or TRBD2 (5 bases each). Germline V CDR1 and CDR2: MNHEY, SMNVEV (reference sequence). This CDR3 has 15 residues. Trimming stripped 5 bases from V and 2 bases from J, with 13 bases between. CDR3 sequence (DNA): TGTGCCAGCAGTCTTTTCTGGGGACCCTACAATGAGCAGTTCTTC. It encodes CASSLFWGPYNEQFF.

The chain uses TRBV5-1 and TRBJ2-2; 7 bases map to TRBD1. J was trimmed by 5 bases and V by 5 bases; bases with no gene match: 12. The germline V gene encodes CDR1 SGHRS and CDR2 YFSETQ. CDR3 size: 16 residues. As DNA, the CDR3 is TGCGCCAGCAGTCTCTACCGGGACAGTGGAACCGGGGAGCTGTTTTTT. Translated: CASSLYRDSGTGELFF.

In this sample, this clone turned up once. V gene TRBV9 combines with J gene TRBJ2-7, with D perhaps given as TRBD1 or TRBD2 (5 bases each). The CDR3 sequence is 13 residues long. Trimming stripped 0 bases from V and 5 bases from J, with 9 bases between. Germline V gene sequence: CDR1 SGDLS, CDR2 YYNGEE. CDR3 in DNA: TGTGCCAGCAGCGTAGGAGGGGTCGACGAGCAGTACTTC. As protein: CASSVGGVDEQYF.

A single count supports this clone. The V call is TRBV14, the J call TRBJ2-7; D possibly corresponds to TRBD2 (5 bases). In germline, CDR1 is SGHDN, CDR2 FVKESK. Trimming stripped 8 bases from V and 0 bases from J, with 8 bases between. The CDR3 contains 12 residues. The CDR3 sequence is CASSAGSYEQYF. CDR3 nucleotides: TGTGCCAGCTCGGCGGGCTCCTACGAGCAGTACTTC.